This T cell receptor beta chain derives from a study of human T cells and chemical hapten exposure. Looking at the study overall: Per-sample variation in TCR yield stemmed mainly from small pooled library volume differences. Study-wide results and limits: TCRs exceeding a frequency of 1 in 1000 stayed unchanged under DPC sensitization.

TCRdb redid the calling of the RACE reads with MiXCR, one entry per CDR3 protein. This table holds tens of thousands of distinct CDR3 sequences, 9.9% found once. Regarding time point: patch test 3, about 24 weeks after DPC sensitization. Treatment described: therapeutic diphenylcyclopropenone sensitization with weekly scalp DPC. Unfractionated whole blood was the source of the extracted total RNA. This clonotype was observed many times. Its antigen is unidentified. This TCR was sampled from a woman in her 40s with alopecia areata. Some clones in this sample may be carry-over from other donors' samples. The input for sequencing was whole blood, taken in connection with sensitization to the hapten diphenylcyclopropenone (DPC).

In nucleotides, the CDR3 is TGCAGCGTTGACAGGGGGCTAGGAGAGCAGTACTTC. The encoded protein is CSVDRGLGEQYF. This chain links TRBV29-1 with TRBJ2-7; TRBD1 matches at 8 bases. The J segment lost 7 bases and the V segment lost 3 bases, leaving 5 bases of the junction unmatched. The CDR3 has 12 amino acids. Germline lookup yields CDR1 SQVTM and CDR2 ANQGSEA.